This record concerns one T cell receptor beta chain sequence. This CDR3 region has 14 residues. V trimming: 3 bases; J trimming: 8 bases; junction bases outside the gene matches: 7. Germline CDR1 is LGHDT and CDR2 is YNNKEL (reference sequence). With random hexamers, reverse transcription was performed on roughly 0.45 to 1 ug of RNA. Amplification of TCR beta CDR3 used immunoSEQ multiplex PCR across 54 Vbeta and 13 Jbeta. TCRdb reprocessed the immunoSEQ multiplex PCR reads with MiXCR, giving one entry per CDR3 protein. This table has 150,000 to 200,000 distinct CDR3 sequences, approximately 93% appearing once. These data come from a study of CD8 T cells in Susac syndrome. The authors carried out high-throughput sequencing of TCR beta. They applied it to CD8+ and CD4+ T cells obtained from blood. Controls were drawn from healthy donors and were matched for age and sex. FACS was used to enrich TEMRA cells, whereas the CD8+ and CD4+ T cells were obtained by negative isolation.

Sequenced sample: CD4+ T cells from PBMCs. The sequence was collected from a human donor in good health. This sequence joins TRBV3-1 and TRBJ1-2; TRBD1 aligns across 9 bases. This CDR3 reads CASSQGTGSSGYTF. The CDR3 nucleotides are TGTGCCAGCAGCCAGGGGACAGGGTCTAGCGGCTACACCTTC.